The 30 T cell receptor beta chains below come from one sample, sequenced in a study of cytomegalovirus exposure and HLA in healthy donors. Primers for the PCR totalled 60 Vbeta and 13 Jbeta. Measured with immunoSEQ multiplex PCR; TCRdb has only the in-frame clones, and not every one. This sample has around 89,000 clones, with 76% found just once. Sequenced: PBMCs. The receptors were gathered from a man aged 40-50 years in good health and CMV-seronegative.

The genes are TRBV18 and TRBJ1-6, with TRBD1 identical over 9 bases. CDR1 KGHSH and CDR2 LQKENI come from the germline V gene. Trimming cost V 3 bases and J 10 bases; bases outside gene matches: 7. The CDR3 totals 15 residues. The CDR3 DNA reads as TGTGCCAGCTCACCTCCGGGACAGGGCCAATCACCCCTCCACTTT. Protein: CASSPPGQGQSPLHF.

This chain links TRBV10-3 with TRBJ1-2, with a weak D call TRBD1 (5 bases). The CDR3 is 16 residues long. CDR1 is ENHRY and CDR2 is SYGVKD in the germline V gene. V lost 0 bases and J lost 8, with 19 bases in between. In nucleotides, the CDR3 is TGTGCCATCAGTGAGTCGAGCCTCGGGACGGCGGGGGGCTACACCTTC. Translating it yields CAISESSLGTAGGYTF.

This chain joins TRBV19 and TRBJ2-7, with a tentative D call TRBD1 (5 bases). The V gene's germline CDR1 is LNHDA and CDR2 SQIVND (reference sequence). CDR3 length: 15 amino acids. The V gene lost 4 bases and the J gene lost 3 bases, with 16 bases spanning the gap. CDR3 coding DNA: TGTGCCAGTAGTAGGGCCCAAGGGGCCTTCTACGAGCAGTACTTC. Protein product: CASSRAQGAFYEQYF.

The chain combines TRBV7-8 with TRBJ2-7, with a weak D call TRBD1 (6 bases). This CDR3 spans 19 amino acids. The germline V and J ends were trimmed by 0 bases and 3 bases, with 24 bases remaining between them. The germline gives CDR1 SGHVS, CDR2 FQNEAQ. CDR3 protein: CASSLALSLSTGQNYEQYF. CDR3 bases: TGTGCCAGCAGCTTAGCGCTTTCCTTGAGTACCGGACAGAACTACGAGCAGTACTTC.

The DNA for the CDR3 is TGTGCCAGCAGTTATTTGACAGATGCTGAAGCTTTCTTT. Protein sequence: CASSYLTDAEAFF. This rearrangement joins TRBV6-5 to TRBJ1-1; a weak D match, TRBD1 (5 bases). The germline CDR1 and CDR2 sequences are MNHEY and SVGAGI. V was cut by 3 bases and J by 6 bases, with 11 bases left in between. The CDR3 has 13 amino acids.

The rearrangement uses TRBV15 and TRBJ2-7, with 8 bases lining up with TRBD1. J lost 5 bases, V lost 4 bases, and 7 bases had no gene match. CDR3 length: 14 amino acids. Per the germline V gene, CDR1 is LNHNV and CDR2 is YYDKDF (reference sequence). CDR3 sequence reads: CATSKDRAEHEQYF. The CDR3 DNA is TGTGCCACCAGCAAGGACAGGGCAGAACACGAGCAGTACTTC.

V gene TRBV7-9 combines with J gene TRBJ1-3; TRBD1 might be the D (6 bases). Germline V lookup: CDR1 SEHNR, CDR2 FQNEAQ (reference sequence). The CDR3 consists of 15 residues. V was shortened by 9 bases and J by 4 bases, with 19 bases between the two germline ends. The CDR3 spells CASQGKAELGNTIYF. The CDR3 nucleotides read TGTGCCAGTCAGGGGAAGGCAGAACTCGGAAACACCATATATTTT.

This clone was recorded once. The chain is built from TRBV20-1 and TRBJ1-2; D not resolved. CDR1 is DFQATT, CDR2 SNEGSKA, per germline (reference sequence). Trimming removed 3 bases at V and 8 bases at J, with 10 bases between. The CDR3 contains 11 residues. The CDR3 loop reads CSASLGRGYTF. DNA for the CDR3: TGCAGTGCTAGTTTGGGCCGCGGCTACACCTTC.

The chain employs TRBV2 and TRBJ2-7; maybe TRBD1 (6 bases). Trimming took 11 bases from V and 2 from J, leaving 16 bases between them. The V gene's germline CDR1 is SNHLY and CDR2 FYNNEI. The CDR3 runs to 13 residues. The CDR3 loop reads CAGCDRLTYEQYF. The CDR3 DNA is TGTGCCGGCTGCGACAGGCTAACCTACGAGCAGTACTTC. The full variable domain, completed using reference TRBV2 and TRBJ2-7, is EPEVTQTPSHQVTQMGQEVILRCVPISNHLYFYWYRQILGQKVEFLVSFYNNEISEKSEIFDDQFSVERPDGSNFTLKIRSTKLEDSAMYFCAGCDRLTYEQYFGPGTRLTVT.

The chain carries TRBV13 and TRBJ1-1; D unresolved. This CDR3 is built from 12 residues. Germline CDR1 and CDR2: PRHDT and FYEKMQ (reference sequence). Trimming took off 5 bases at V and 2 bases at J, with 6 bases between the two ends. This CDR3 is CASSPPNTEAFF. The CDR3 DNA is TGTGCCAGCAGCCCCCCTAACACTGAAGCTTTCTTT.

J is TRBJ1-6 and V is TRBV28; 9 positions agree with TRBD1. CDR1 is MDHEN, CDR2 SYDVKM, per germline. Trimming at V came to 6 bases and at J to 8 bases, leaving 8 bases not matched to a gene. This CDR3 contains 15 residues. The CDR3 here is CASSSLGTGYSPLHF. In nucleotides, the CDR3 is TGTGCCAGCAGCTCCCTAGGGACAGGGTATTCACCCCTCCACTTT.

This clone was picked up a small number of times. This sequence joins TRBV7-2 and TRBJ2-5; TRBD2 matches at 11 bases. Germline trimming cut 3 bases from V and 2 bases from J; bases unmatched to any gene: 5. Germline CDR1 is SGHTA and CDR2 is FQGNSA. This CDR3 has 16 amino acids. The CDR3 DNA reads as TGTGCCAGCAGCTTGGTTTTAGCGGGGGGGCAAGAGACCCAGTACTTC. It is translated as CASSLVLAGGQETQYF.

J is TRBJ2-2 and V is TRBV7-6, with TRBD1 identical over 7 bases. After removal of 2 bases from V and 2 bases from J, the junction contained 5 bases not matched to a gene. CDR3 length equals 16 residues. Germline CDR1 and CDR2: SGHVS and FNYEAQ. CDR3 loop: CASSLWDSENTGELFF. CDR3 nucleotides: TGTGCCAGCAGCTTATGGGACAGCGAAAACACCGGGGAGCTGTTTTTT. Based on the CDR3 plus reference TRBV7-6 and TRBJ2-2, the full variable domain is GAGVSQSPRYKVTKRGQDVALRCDPISGHVSLYWYRQALGQGPEFLTYFNYEAQQDKSGLPNDRFSAERPEGSISTLTIQRTEQRDSAMYRCASSLWDSENTGELFFGEGSRLTVL.

This chain's CDR3 is CASSLVSTLVTTEQYF. The CDR3 DNA follows: TGTGCCAGCAGCTTAGTTTCGACACTAGTGACGACCGAGCAGTACTTC. This chain uses TRBV11-2 with TRBJ2-7; a weak D match, TRBD2 (5 bases). Trimming shortened V by 1 base and J by 6 bases, and 19 bases separated the two germline ends. Germline V gene data show CDR1 as SGHAT and CDR2 as FQNNGV. This CDR3 has 16 amino acids.

The count of this clone is one. The chain carries TRBV12-5 and TRBJ2-1; tentatively, D is TRBD1 (6 bases). Germline V gives CDR1 LGHNT, CDR2 FRNRAP. The V and J ends lost 5 bases and 8 bases respectively, with 10 bases between them. The CDR3 sequence is 12 residues long. The CDR3 region is CASGPNRDEQFF. For the CDR3, the DNA is TGTGCTAGTGGTCCGAACAGGGATGAGCAGTTCTTC.

The genes are TRBV28 and TRBJ1-5; D possibly corresponds to TRBD1 (5 bases). The CDR3 runs to 14 residues. Germline V gene sequence: CDR1 MDHEN, CDR2 SYDVKM. V gave up 3 bases and J gave up 3 bases, with 9 bases separating them. The CDR3, as DNA: TGTGCCAGCAGTTTGGGGCAGGACAATCAGCCCCAGCATTTT. It translates to CASSLGQDNQPQHF.

The chain carries TRBV5-1 and TRBJ2-5, with 10 bases aligning to TRBD2. The CDR3 is 16 amino acids. Germline CDR1 reads SGHRS; CDR2 reads YFSETQ. V shed 3 bases, J shed 1 base, and the junction held 6 bases outside the gene matches. The DNA for the CDR3 is TGCGCCAGCAGCTCAACTAGCGGGGCAACCCAAGAGACCCAGTACTTC. Translating gives CASSSTSGATQETQYF.

This chain joins TRBV28 and TRBJ1-6; 10 bases are shared with TRBD1. Germline CDR1 reads MDHEN; CDR2 reads SYDVKM. This CDR3 has 18 amino acids. The V and J ends lost 4 bases and 9 bases, in that order; junction bases with no gene match: 15. The CDR3 protein is CASSSFFDRGRSGSPLHF. The CDR3 nucleotides read TGTGCCAGCAGTTCGTTCTTTGACAGGGGGCGATCCGGTTCACCCCTCCACTTT.

As DNA, the CDR3 is TGTGCCAGCAGCTCCCAGACAGGGGACAATGAGCAGTTCTTC. Translating it yields CASSSQTGDNEQFF. The V gene is TRBV7-8, the J gene TRBJ2-1, with TRBD1 matching 8 bases. There are 14 residues in the CDR3. The ends lost 4 bases at V and 5 bases at J; junction bases unmatched: 4. Germline CDR1 and CDR2: SGHVS and FQNEAQ.

The chain uses TRBV27 and TRBJ2-7, with 8 bases lining up with TRBD2. V gave up 3 bases and J gave up 6 bases; unmatched junction bases: 10. Germline V gene sequence: CDR1 MNHEY, CDR2 SMNVEV (reference sequence). The CDR3 spans 15 residues. This CDR3 reads CASSFDTSGRAEQYF. As DNA, the CDR3 is TGTGCCAGCAGTTTTGATACTAGCGGCAGAGCCGAGCAGTACTTC.

This chain connects TRBV9 to TRBJ1-3, with a possible D match to TRBD1 (6 bases). Trimming left V 7 bases short and J 0 bases short, with 14 bases between. This CDR3 has 15 amino acids. CDR1 is SGDLS, CDR2 YYNGEE, per germline. CDR3: CASSFRGFSGNTIYF. Here the CDR3 DNA reads TGTGCCAGCTCTTTCAGGGGTTTCTCTGGAAACACCATATATTTT.

This chain joins TRBV7-2 and TRBJ2-3, with a weak D call TRBD1 (7 bases). The CDR3 totals 15 residues. The V gene lost 5 bases and the J gene lost 4 bases, with 16 bases spanning the gap. Germline-derived CDR1 and CDR2 are SGHTA and FQGNSA. CDR3 nucleotides: TGTGCCAGCAGCGCAGACAGGGTAGCGGCAGATACGCAGTATTTT. Amino acids: CASSADRVAADTQYF.

A word on this clone: The junction and the germline gene differ at one end; a read error may be behind it. This chain links TRBV5-6 with TRBJ2-7; 8 bases align to TRBD1. This CDR3 comprises 14 residues. Germline V CDR1 and CDR2: SGHDT, YYEEEE. CDR3 loop: CASSFIQGAYEQHF. In nucleotides, the CDR3 is TGTGCCAGCAGCTTTATCCAGGGGGCTTACGAGCAGCACTTC. Full variable domain (outside the CDR3, taken from reference TRBV5-6 and TRBJ2-7): DAGVTQSPTHLIKTRGQQVTLRCSPKSGHDTVSWYQQALGQGPQFIFQYYEEEERQRGNFPDRFSGHQFPNYSSELNVNALLLGDSALYLCASSFIQGAYEQHFGPGTRLTVT.

The chain recombines TRBV5-6 with TRBJ1-2; 7 bases match TRBD1. In germline, CDR1 is SGHDT, CDR2 YYEEEE. J was trimmed by 6 bases and V by 4 bases; bases with no gene match: 9. The CDR3 covers 14 residues. For the CDR3, the DNA is TGTGCCAGCAGCGATAGGGGGCTCGGGGATGGCTACACCTTC. The encoded protein is CASSDRGLGDGYTF.

The CDR3 sequence is CASESTGRYGYTF. The CDR3 nucleotides are TGTGCCAGCGAATCAACAGGCAGATATGGCTACACCTTC. J is TRBJ1-2 and V is TRBV2; D may be TRBD1 (5 bases). The CDR3 covers 13 residues. Looked up from germline, CDR1 is SNHLY and CDR2 is FYNNEI. V was clipped by 8 bases and J by 5 bases, with 15 bases between them.

This clone was seen a handful of times. The genes are TRBV6-5 and TRBJ1-6; a weak D match, TRBD1 (6 bases). Germline V CDR1 and CDR2: MNHEY, SVGAGI. Trimming removed 5 bases at V and 7 bases at J, with 12 bases between. CDR3 size: 14 residues. CDR3 nucleotide sequence: TGTGCCAGCAGTGAGAACAGGGAGAATTCACCCCTCCACTTT. This sequence encodes CASSENRENSPLHF.

The chain couples TRBV6-5 to TRBJ2-7, with D perhaps TRBD1 (5 bases). Germline V gives CDR1 MNHEY, CDR2 SVGAGI. Trimming removed 6 bases from V and 2 bases from J, with 14 bases in between. The CDR3 extends over 14 amino acids. The CDR3 loop is CASRGRTPPYEQYF. The CDR3 DNA is TGTGCCAGCAGGGGGCGGACGCCCCCCTACGAGCAGTACTTC.

The CDR3 is CASSSRDRGLEQYF. The DNA for the CDR3 is TGTGCCAGCAGCTCCCGGGACAGGGGGCTCGAGCAGTACTTC. J is TRBJ2-7 and V is TRBV7-6; TRBD1 agrees at 12 bases. The CDR3 length is 14 residues. J was trimmed by 6 bases and V by 4 bases; bases with no gene match: 4. The germline CDR1 and CDR2 sequences are SGHVS and FNYEAQ.

The chain joins TRBV10-3 to TRBJ2-5; 7 positions agree with TRBD1. V shed 2 bases, J shed 1 base, and the junction held 1 base outside the gene matches. The CDR3 is 14 amino acids. CDR1 and CDR2 from the germline V gene are ENHRY and SYGVKD. The CDR3 bases are TGTGCCATCAGTGAGGACAGGGCCCAAGAGACCCAGTACTTC. Its translation is CAISEDRAQETQYF.

The chain recombines TRBV7-2 with TRBJ2-2, with 7 bases fitting TRBD2. CDR3 size: 16 residues. Losses at the gene ends were 1 base for V and 4 bases for J; bases not matched to a gene: 6. Germline values: CDR1 SGHTA, CDR2 FQGNSA. The CDR3 here is CASSLGGEGVTGELFF. For the CDR3, the DNA is TGTGCCAGCAGCTTAGGGGGGGAGGGAGTCACCGGGGAGCTGTTTTTT.